These 20 T cell receptor beta chains originate from one sample sequenced in a study of Graves' ophthalmopathy and Graves' hyperthyroidism. Amplifying from RNA transcripts, the study obtained TCR beta CDR3 regions. Scientists carried out first-round RT-PCR using HTBI primers and then a second-round multiplex PCR. Via MiXCR, TCRdb re-called the multiplex PCR reads, giving one row per CDR3 protein. The table lists hundreds of thousands of distinct CDR3 sequences, 13% to 15% of them singletons. The sample taken for sequencing was blood. These receptors all stem from a woman aged 30 to 39 with Graves' ophthalmopathy.

This clonotype has a count of ten or more. The rearrangement uses TRBV15 and TRBJ1-1, with 10 positions matching TRBD1. Germline V gene lookup returns CDR1 LNHNV and CDR2 YYDKDF (reference sequence). This CDR3 has 13 residues. V dropped 5 bases and J dropped 8; count of bases not matched to a gene: 5. CDR3 nucleotide sequence: TGTGCCACCAGCTTTAGGGACAGGGGAGAAGCTTTCTTT. It specifies CATSFRDRGEAFF.

Many counts were recorded for this clonotype. This chain links TRBV28 with TRBJ1-2; 12 bases line up with TRBD1. Per the germline V gene, CDR1 is MDHEN and CDR2 is SYDVKM. The CDR3 has 16 amino acids. After removal of 5 bases from V and 8 bases from J, the junction contained 12 bases not matched to a gene. CDR3 coding DNA: TGTGCCAGCAGTCGTACACTGGGACAGGGGGCTGGGGGCTACACCTTC. This translates into CASSRTLGQGAGGYTF.

This clonotype showed up many times. The rearrangement joins TRBV11-2 to TRBJ2-7; D may be TRBD1 (6 bases). V lost 4 bases, J lost 0 bases, and 13 bases lay in between. The CDR3 covers 15 residues. CDR1 is SGHAT and CDR2 is FQNNGV in the germline V gene. The CDR3 protein is CASSSLLGASYEQYF. For the CDR3, the DNA is TGTGCCAGCAGCTCGCTGTTGGGGGCCTCCTACGAGCAGTACTTC.

This clonotype has more than one count but fewer than ten. The DNA of the CDR3 is TGCGCCAGCAGCCAAGAGGTCGTCGTTCCGTCGAAAGCTTTCTTT. Translating gives CASSQEVVVPSKAFF. The rearrangement uses TRBV4-3 and TRBJ1-1, with D uncertain. The germline CDR1 and CDR2 sequences are LGHNA and YSLEER. Trimming shortened V by 0 bases and J by 9 bases, and 17 bases separated the two germline ends. CDR3 size: 15 residues.

This clonotype occurred many times. This rearrangement joins TRBV29-1 to TRBJ1-1, with a weak D call TRBD1 (5 bases). The CDR3 extends over 12 amino acids. The V gene's germline CDR1 is SQVTM and CDR2 ANQGSEA. With 6 bases removed from V and 1 base from J, the gap between germline ends came to 9 bases. The CDR3 bases are TGCAGCGTATGGGACGGGAACACTGAAGCTTTCTTT. Its translation: CSVWDGNTEAFF.

As for this clonotype: Since a much larger clone is just one base distant, this may be a read error. The J gene is TRBJ1-2, the V gene TRBV18; 7 bases agree with TRBD1. This CDR3 region has 13 residues. The V gene's germline CDR1 is KGHSH and CDR2 LQKENI. This chain's CDR3 is CASPPPGQRGYTF. The DNA of the CDR3 is TGTGCCAGCCCACCACCGGGACAGAGGGGCTACACCTTC.

This clonotype was found many times. The rearrangement joins TRBV20-1 to TRBJ1-5; maybe TRBD1 (5 bases). The germline gives CDR1 DFQATT, CDR2 SNEGSKA (reference sequence). V was trimmed by 5 bases and J by 0 bases, leaving 17 bases between them. This CDR3 spans 16 amino acids. The CDR3 DNA follows: TGCAGTGCTTCCCGCTTCGGGACCCGTAGCAATCAGCCCCAGCATTTT. Translating it yields CSASRFGTRSNQPQHF.

This clonotype appeared many times. This sequence joins TRBV15 and TRBJ1-2; D is uncertain. Trimming stripped 0 bases from V and 6 bases from J, with 14 bases between. This CDR3 is 15 amino acids long. Germline V gene lookup returns CDR1 LNHNV and CDR2 YYDKDF (reference sequence). For the CDR3, the DNA is TGTGCCACCAGCAGAGATCGTTCCGCGCCTCATGGCTACACCTTC. It translates to CATSRDRSAPHGYTF.

This clonotype has ten or more counts. The chain uses TRBV28 and TRBJ2-7; D tentatively fits TRBD1 or TRBD2 (5 bases each). The CDR3 runs 14 residues. The germline gives CDR1 MDHEN, CDR2 SYDVKM. V dropped 10 bases and J dropped 6 bases, with 22 bases sitting between them. Written as DNA, the CDR3 is TGTGCCACCGGTCGGGACGGGTCTTCGGTCGAGCAGTACTTC. As protein: CATGRDGSSVEQYF.

This clonotype has at least ten counts. The genes are TRBV6-1 and TRBJ1-3; D call uncertain. Looked up from germline, CDR1 is MNHNS and CDR2 is SASEGT. The CDR3 spans 14 residues. The V gene lost 2 bases and the J gene lost 1 base, with 6 bases spanning the gap. The CDR3 DNA is TGTGCCAGCAGTGAATGGGGATCTGGAAACACCATATATTTT. It specifies CASSEWGSGNTIYF.

This clonotype was picked up a small number of times. One end of the junction is discordant with germline, which a read error may explain. The V call is TRBV20-1, the J call TRBJ1-1; D is ambiguous. The CDR3 sequence is 14 residues long. Germline V lookup: CDR1 DFQATT, CDR2 SNEGSKA (reference sequence). The CDR3 bases are TGCAGTGCTAGAGTTCCCAGAGAGAACGCTGAAGCTTTCTTT. It encodes CSARVPRENAEAFF.

This clonotype came up many times. CDR3 coding DNA: TGTGCCAGCAAAGGCTATAGCAATCAGCCCCAGCATTTT. It encodes CASKGYSNQPQHF. The V call is TRBV19, the J call TRBJ1-5; D is unresolved. This CDR3 has 13 residues. Trimming removed 9 bases from V and 0 bases from J, with 9 bases in between. In germline, CDR1 is LNHDA, CDR2 SQIVND (reference sequence).

This clonotype was seen many times. The V gene is TRBV6-2 or TRBV6-3, the J gene TRBJ1-5; TRBD1 is a possible D gene (6 bases). Germline V gives CDR1 MNHEY, CDR2 SVGEGT. Trimming took off 10 bases at V and 3 bases at J, with 22 bases between the two ends. The CDR3 consists of 16 residues. For the CDR3, the DNA is TGTGCCACCCAAACAAGACAGGACAAAAACAATCAGCCCCAGCATTTT. Residues: CATQTRQDKNNQPQHF.

The sample holds many counts of this clonotype. V gene TRBV5-1 combines with J gene TRBJ1-1; the D gene is possibly TRBD1 (5 bases). This CDR3 comprises 13 residues. V was cut by 4 bases and J by 7 bases, with 14 bases left in between. Germline values: CDR1 SGHRS, CDR2 YFSETQ. The CDR3 region has the DNA TGCGCCAGCAGCCGCGATCTGACAGATGAAGCTTTCTTT. This encodes CASSRDLTDEAFF. Filled out from reference TRBV5-1 and TRBJ1-1, the complete variable domain reads KAGVTQTPRYLIKTRGQQVTLSCSPISGHRSVSWYQQTPGQGLQFLFEYFSETQRNKGNFPGRFSGRQFSNSRSEMNVSTLELGDSALYLCASSRDLTDEAFFGQGTRLTVV.

At least ten counts were recorded for this clonotype. The chain recombines TRBV20-1 with TRBJ2-7; 8 bases line up with TRBD1. This CDR3 is built from 12 residues. The V and J ends lost 0 bases and 11 bases, in that order; junction bases with no gene match: 6. CDR1 and CDR2 from the germline V gene are DFQATT and SNEGSKA (reference sequence). The CDR3 spells CSARDLIQGEYF. The CDR3 bases are TGCAGTGCTAGAGATCTGATACAGGGGGAGTACTTC.

This clonotype was counted ten times or more. The chain combines TRBV28 with TRBJ1-5, with D uncertain. Germline-derived CDR1 and CDR2 are MDHEN and SYDVKM. V was shortened by 10 bases and J by 0 bases, with 7 bases between the two germline ends. This CDR3 is 12 amino acids long. The CDR3 bases are TGTGCCAACTCATATAGCAATCAGCCCCAGCATTTT. Its translation: CANSYSNQPQHF.

This clonotype showed up many times. Germline is not matched at one junction end, which may reflect a read error. The chain combines TRBV12-3 or TRBV12-4 with TRBJ2-5, with 9 bases aligning to TRBD2. CDR3 length: 11 residues. In nucleotides, the CDR3 is TGTGCCAGCAGTTCGGGACTAGCCCAGGGCTTC. Translating gives CASSSGLAQGF.

At least ten counts were recorded for this clonotype. CDR3 DNA sequence: TGTGCCACCAGTGATTCCGACAGGGCGAACACCGGGGAGCTGTTTTTT. Translation: CATSDSDRANTGELFF. The chain has TRBV24-1 and TRBJ2-2; TRBD1 matches 7 bases. The CDR3 runs 16 residues. In germline, CDR1 is KGHDR, CDR2 SFDVKD. Trimming removed 2 bases from V and 0 bases from J; junction bases left unmatched: 2.

The J gene is TRBJ1-6, the V gene TRBV7-8, with D possibly TRBD1 on 6 matching bases. Trimming removed 5 bases at V and 6 bases at J, with 14 bases between. Germline V gene data show CDR1 as SGHVS and CDR2 as FQNEAQ. The CDR3 length is 15 residues. This CDR3 reads CASSIRGQSNSPLHF. In DNA, the CDR3 is TGTGCCAGCAGCATAAGAGGACAGTCTAATTCACCCCTCCACTTT.

At least ten counts were recorded for this clonotype. The J gene is TRBJ2-2, the V gene TRBV10-3, with D tentatively TRBD2 (6 bases). Germline CDR1 ENHRY, CDR2 SYGVKD. The CDR3 has 18 amino acids. The V gene lost 1 base and the J gene lost 0 bases, with 15 bases spanning the gap. The CDR3 sequence is CAISECFGSGPNTGELFF. In DNA, the CDR3 is TGTGCCATCAGTGAGTGCTTCGGGAGCGGTCCGAACACCGGGGAGCTGTTTTTT.